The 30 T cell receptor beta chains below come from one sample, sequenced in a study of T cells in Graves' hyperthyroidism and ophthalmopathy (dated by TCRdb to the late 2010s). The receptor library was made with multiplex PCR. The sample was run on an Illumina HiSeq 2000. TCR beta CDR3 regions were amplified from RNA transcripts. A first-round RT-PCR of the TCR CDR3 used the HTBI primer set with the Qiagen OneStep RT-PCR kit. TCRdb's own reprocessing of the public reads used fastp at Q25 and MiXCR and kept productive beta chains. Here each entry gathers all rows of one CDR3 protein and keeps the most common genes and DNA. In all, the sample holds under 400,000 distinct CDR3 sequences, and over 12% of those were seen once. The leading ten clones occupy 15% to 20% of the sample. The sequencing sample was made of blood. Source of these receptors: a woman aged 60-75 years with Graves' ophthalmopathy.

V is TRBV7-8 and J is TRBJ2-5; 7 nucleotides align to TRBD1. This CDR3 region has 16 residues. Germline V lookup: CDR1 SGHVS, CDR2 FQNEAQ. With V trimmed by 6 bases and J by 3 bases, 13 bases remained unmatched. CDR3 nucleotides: TGTGCCAGCAGACTCGTTACAGGGGTTGGCGAAGAGACCCAGTACTTC. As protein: CASRLVTGVGEETQYF. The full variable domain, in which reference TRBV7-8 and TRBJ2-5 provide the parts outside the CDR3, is GAGVSQSPRYKVAKRGQDVALRCDPISGHVSLFWYQQALGQGPEFLTYFQNEAQLDKSGLPSDRFFAERPEGSVSTLKIQRTQQEDSAVYLCASRLVTGVGEETQYFGPGTRLLVL.

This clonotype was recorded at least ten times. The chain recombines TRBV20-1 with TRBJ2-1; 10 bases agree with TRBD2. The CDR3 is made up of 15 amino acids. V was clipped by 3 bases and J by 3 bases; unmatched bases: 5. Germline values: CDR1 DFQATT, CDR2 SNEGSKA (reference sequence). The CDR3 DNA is TGCAGTGCTAGCGAGGAGCGGGAGGGCTACAATGAGCAGTTCTTC. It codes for CSASEEREGYNEQFF.

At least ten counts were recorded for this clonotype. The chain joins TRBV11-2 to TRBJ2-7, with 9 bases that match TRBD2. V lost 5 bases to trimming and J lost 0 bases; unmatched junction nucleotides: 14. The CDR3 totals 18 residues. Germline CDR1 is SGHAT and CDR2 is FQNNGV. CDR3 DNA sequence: TGTGCCAGCAGCCGGACGGTCCCTAGCGGGACCGGCTCCTACGAGCAGTACTTC. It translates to CASSRTVPSGTGSYEQYF.

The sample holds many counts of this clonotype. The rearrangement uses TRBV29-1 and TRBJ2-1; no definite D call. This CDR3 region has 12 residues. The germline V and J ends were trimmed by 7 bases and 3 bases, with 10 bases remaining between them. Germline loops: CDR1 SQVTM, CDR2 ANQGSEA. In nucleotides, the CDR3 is TGCAGCGGTGGCGCTGACTACAATGAGCAGTTCTTC. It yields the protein CSGGADYNEQFF.

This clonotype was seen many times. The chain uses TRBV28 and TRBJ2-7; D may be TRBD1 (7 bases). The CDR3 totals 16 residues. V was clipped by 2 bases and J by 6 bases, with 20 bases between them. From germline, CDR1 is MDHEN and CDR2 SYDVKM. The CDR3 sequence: CASSLGGAGGSGEQYF. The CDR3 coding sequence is TGTGCCAGCAGTTTAGGCGGGGCAGGGGGTTCCGGCGAGCAGTACTTC.

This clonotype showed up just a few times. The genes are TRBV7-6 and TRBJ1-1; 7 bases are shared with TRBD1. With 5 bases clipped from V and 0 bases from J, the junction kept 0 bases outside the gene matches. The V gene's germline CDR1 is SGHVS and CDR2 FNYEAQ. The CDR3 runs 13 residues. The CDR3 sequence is CASSGQVNTEAFF. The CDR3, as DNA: TGTGCCAGCAGCGGACAGGTGAACACTGAAGCTTTCTTT.

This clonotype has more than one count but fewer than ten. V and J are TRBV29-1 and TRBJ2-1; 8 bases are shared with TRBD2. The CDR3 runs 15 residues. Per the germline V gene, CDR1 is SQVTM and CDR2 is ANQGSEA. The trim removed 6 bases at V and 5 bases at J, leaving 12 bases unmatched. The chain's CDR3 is CSVSGTRATDNEQFF. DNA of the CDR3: TGCAGCGTGTCCGGGACTAGGGCTACCGACAATGAGCAGTTCTTC.

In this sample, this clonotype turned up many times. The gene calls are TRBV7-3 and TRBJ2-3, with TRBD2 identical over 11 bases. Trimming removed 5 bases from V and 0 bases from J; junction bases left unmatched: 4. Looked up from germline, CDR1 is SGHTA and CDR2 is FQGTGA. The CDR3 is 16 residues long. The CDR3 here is CASSMRTSGSTDTQYF. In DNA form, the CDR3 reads TGTGCCAGCAGCATGCGGACTAGCGGGAGCACAGATACGCAGTATTTT.

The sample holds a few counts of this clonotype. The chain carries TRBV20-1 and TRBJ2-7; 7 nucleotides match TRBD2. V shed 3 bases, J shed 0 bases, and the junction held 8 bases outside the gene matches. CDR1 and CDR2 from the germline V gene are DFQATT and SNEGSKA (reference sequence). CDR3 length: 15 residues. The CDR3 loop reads CSARGLAEPSYEQYF. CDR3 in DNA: TGCAGTGCTAGGGGGCTAGCGGAACCCTCCTACGAGCAGTACTTC.

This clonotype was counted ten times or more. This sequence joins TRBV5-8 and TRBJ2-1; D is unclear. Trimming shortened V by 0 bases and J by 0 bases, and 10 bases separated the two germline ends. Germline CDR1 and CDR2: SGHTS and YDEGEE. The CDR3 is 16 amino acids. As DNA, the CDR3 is TGTGCCAGCAGCTTGGAATCCTGGGGCTCCTACAATGAGCAGTTCTTC. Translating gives CASSLESWGSYNEQFF.

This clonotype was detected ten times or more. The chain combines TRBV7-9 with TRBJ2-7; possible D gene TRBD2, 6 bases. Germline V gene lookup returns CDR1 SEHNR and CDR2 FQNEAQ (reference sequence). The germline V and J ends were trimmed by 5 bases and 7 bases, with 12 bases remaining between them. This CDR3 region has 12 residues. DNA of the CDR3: TGTGCCAGCAGCCGACCTCGGGAGGAGCAGTACTTC. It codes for CASSRPREEQYF.

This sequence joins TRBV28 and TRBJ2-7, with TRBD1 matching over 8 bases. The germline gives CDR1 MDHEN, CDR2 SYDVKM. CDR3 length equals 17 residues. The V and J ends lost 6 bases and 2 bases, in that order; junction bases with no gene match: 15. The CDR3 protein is CASRPAVGQGGPYEQYF. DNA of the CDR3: TGTGCCAGCAGGCCAGCCGTCGGACAGGGAGGCCCCTACGAGCAGTACTTC.

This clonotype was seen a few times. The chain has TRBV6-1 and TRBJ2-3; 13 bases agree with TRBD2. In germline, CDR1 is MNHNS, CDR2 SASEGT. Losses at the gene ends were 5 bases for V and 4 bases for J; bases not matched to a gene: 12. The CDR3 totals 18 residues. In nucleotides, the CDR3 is TGTGCCAGCAGTCGGTGGACTAGCGGGAGAGGGGAGTCAGATACGCAGTATTTT. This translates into CASSRWTSGRGESDTQYF.

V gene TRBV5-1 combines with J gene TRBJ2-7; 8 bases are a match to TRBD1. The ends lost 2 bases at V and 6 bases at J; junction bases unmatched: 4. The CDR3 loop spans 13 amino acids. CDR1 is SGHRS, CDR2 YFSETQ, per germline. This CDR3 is CASSLVTGVEQYF. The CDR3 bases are TGCGCCAGCAGCTTAGTGACAGGGGTCGAGCAGTACTTC.

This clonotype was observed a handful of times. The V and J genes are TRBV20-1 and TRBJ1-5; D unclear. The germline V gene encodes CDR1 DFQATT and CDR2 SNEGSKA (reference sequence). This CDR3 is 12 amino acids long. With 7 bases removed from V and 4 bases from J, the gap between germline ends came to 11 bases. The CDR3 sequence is CSVRGPNQPQHF. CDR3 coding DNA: TGCAGTGTCCGGGGTCCTAATCAGCCCCAGCATTTT.

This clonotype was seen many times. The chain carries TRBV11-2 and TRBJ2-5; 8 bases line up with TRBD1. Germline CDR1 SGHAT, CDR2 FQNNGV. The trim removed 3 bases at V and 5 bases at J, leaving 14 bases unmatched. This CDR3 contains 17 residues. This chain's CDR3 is CASSFLWGDRGGETQYF. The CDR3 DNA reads TGTGCCAGCAGCTTCCTCTGGGGAGACAGGGGAGGCGAGACCCAGTACTTC.

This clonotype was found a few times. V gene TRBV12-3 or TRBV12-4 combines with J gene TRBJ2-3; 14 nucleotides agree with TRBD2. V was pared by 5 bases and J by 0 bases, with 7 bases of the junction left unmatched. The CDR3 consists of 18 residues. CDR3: CASSTGTSGGPSTDTQYF. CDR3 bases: TGTGCCAGCAGTACCGGGACTAGCGGGGGACCAAGCACAGATACGCAGTATTTT.

The CDR3 coding sequence is TGTGCCAGCAACATCAGGGGGACCCGCACAGATACGCAGTATTTT. It codes for CASNIRGTRTDTQYF. The chain links TRBV28 to TRBJ2-3, with 7 bases lining up with TRBD1. Germline values: CDR1 MDHEN, CDR2 SYDVKM. CDR3 size: 15 residues. V gave up 7 bases and J gave up 1 base; unmatched junction bases: 8.

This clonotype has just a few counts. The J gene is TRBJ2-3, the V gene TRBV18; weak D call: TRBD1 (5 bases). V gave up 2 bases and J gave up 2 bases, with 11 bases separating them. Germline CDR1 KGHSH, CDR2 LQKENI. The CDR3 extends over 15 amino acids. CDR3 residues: CASSPRGNPTDTQYF. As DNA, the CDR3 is TGTGCCAGCTCACCAAGGGGAAACCCCACAGATACGCAGTATTTT.

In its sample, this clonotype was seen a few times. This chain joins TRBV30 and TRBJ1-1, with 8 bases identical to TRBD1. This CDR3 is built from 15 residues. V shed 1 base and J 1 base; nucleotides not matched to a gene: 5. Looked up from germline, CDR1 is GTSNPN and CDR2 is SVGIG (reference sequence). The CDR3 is CAWSAEGQANTEAFF. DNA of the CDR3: TGTGCCTGGAGTGCCGAGGGACAGGCGAACACTGAAGCTTTCTTT.

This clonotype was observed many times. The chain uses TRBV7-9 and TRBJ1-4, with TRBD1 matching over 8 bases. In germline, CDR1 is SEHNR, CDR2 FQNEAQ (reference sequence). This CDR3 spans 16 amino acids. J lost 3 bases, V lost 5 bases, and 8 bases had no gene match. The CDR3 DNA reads TGTGCCAGCAGCGATCCAGGGGGCGCAGCTAATGAAAAACTGTTTTTT. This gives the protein CASSDPGGAANEKLFF.

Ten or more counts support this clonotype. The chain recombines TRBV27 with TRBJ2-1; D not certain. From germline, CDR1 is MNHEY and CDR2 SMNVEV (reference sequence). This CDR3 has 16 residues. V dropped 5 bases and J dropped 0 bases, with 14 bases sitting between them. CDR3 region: CASSGRLLDSYNEQFF. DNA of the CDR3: TGTGCCAGCAGTGGGCGACTGCTGGACTCCTACAATGAGCAGTTCTTC.

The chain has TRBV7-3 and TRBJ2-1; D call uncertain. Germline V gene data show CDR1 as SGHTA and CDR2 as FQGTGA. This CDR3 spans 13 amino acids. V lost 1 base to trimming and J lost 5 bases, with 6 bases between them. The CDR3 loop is CASSLNRDNEQFF. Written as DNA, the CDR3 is TGTGCCAGCAGCTTAAATCGGGACAATGAGCAGTTCTTC.

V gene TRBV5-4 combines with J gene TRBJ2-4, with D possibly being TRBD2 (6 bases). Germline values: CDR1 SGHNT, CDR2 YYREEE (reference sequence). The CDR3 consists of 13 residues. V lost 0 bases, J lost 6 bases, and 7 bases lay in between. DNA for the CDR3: TGTGCCAGCAGCTTGGTCGGGGGAAACATTCAGTACTTC. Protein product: CASSLVGGNIQYF.

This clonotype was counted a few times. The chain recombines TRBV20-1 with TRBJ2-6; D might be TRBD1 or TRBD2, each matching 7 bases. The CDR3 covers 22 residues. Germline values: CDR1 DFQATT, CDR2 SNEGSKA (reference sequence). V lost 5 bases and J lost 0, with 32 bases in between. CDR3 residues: CSARGQTGRTSESFSGANVLTF. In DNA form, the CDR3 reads TGCAGTGCTCGCGGCCAGACAGGGAGAACTAGCGAGAGTTTCTCTGGGGCCAACGTCCTGACTTTC.

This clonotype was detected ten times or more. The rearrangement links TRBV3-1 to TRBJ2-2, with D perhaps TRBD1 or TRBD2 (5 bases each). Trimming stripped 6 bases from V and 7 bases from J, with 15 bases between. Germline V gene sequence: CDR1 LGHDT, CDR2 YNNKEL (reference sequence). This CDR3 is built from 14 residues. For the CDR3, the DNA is TGTGCCAGCAGTCGGACCGGGGCGGACGGGGAGCTGTTTTTT. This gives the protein CASSRTGADGELFF.

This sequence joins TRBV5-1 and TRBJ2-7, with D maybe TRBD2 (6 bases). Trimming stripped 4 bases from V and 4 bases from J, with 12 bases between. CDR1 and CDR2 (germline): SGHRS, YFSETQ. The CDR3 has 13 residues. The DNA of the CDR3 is TGCGCCAGCAGCGAGGAGGGGATGTACGAGCAGTACTTC. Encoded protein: CASSEEGMYEQYF.

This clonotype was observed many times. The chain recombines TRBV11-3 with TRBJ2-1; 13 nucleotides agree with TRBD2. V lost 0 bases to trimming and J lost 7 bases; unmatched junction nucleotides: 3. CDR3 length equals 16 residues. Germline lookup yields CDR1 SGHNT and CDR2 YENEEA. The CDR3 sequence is CASSLEGLAGANEQFF. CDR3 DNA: TGTGCCAGCAGCTTAGAAGGACTAGCGGGAGCTAATGAGCAGTTCTTC.

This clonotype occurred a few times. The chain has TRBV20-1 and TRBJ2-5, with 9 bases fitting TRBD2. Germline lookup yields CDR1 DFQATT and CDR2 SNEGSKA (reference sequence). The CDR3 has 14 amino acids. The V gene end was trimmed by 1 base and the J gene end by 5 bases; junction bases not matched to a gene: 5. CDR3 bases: TGCAGTGCTAGAGTGGTAGCGGGAGTCGAGACCCAGTACTTC. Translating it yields CSARVVAGVETQYF.

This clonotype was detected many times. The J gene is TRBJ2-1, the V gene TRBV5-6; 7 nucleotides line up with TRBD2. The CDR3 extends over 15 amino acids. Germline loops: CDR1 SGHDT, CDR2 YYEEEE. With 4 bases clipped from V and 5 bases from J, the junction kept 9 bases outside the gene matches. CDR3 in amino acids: CASSRPSLADNEQFF. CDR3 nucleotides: TGTGCCAGCAGCCGTCCCTCCCTAGCGGACAATGAGCAGTTCTTC.